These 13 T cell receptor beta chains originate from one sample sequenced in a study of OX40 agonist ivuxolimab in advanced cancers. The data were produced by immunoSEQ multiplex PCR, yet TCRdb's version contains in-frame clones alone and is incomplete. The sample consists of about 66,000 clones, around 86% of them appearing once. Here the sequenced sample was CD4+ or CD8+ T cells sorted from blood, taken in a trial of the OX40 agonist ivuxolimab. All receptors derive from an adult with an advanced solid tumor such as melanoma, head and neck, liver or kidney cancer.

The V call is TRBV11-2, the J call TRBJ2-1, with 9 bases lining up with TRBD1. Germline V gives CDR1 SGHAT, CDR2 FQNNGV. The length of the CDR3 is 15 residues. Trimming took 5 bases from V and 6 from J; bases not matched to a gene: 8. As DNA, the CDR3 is TGTGCCAGCAGCCTACAGGGGGCGCTTCCCAATGAGCAGTTCTTC. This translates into CASSLQGALPNEQFF. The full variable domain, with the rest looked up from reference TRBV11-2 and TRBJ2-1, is EAGVAQSPRYKIIEKRQSVAFWCNPISGHATLYWYQQILGQGPKLLIQFQNNGVVDDSQLPKDRFSAERLKGVDSTLKIQPAKLEDSAVYLCASSLQGALPNEQFFGPGTRLTVL.

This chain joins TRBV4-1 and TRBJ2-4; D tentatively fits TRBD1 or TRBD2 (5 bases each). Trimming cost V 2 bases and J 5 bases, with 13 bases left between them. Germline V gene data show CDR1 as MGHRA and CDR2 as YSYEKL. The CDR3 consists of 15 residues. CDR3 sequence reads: CASSQITGPENIQYF. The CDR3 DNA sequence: TGCGCCAGCAGCCAAATAACGGGGCCCGAAAACATTCAGTACTTC.

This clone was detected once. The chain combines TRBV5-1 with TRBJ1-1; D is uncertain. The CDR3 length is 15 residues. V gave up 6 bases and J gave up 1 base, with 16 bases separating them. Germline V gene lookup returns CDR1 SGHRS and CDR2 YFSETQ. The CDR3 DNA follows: TGCGCCAGCACCTTTGGCCAGGCCTCGAACACTGAAGCTTTCTTT. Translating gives CASTFGQASNTEAFF.

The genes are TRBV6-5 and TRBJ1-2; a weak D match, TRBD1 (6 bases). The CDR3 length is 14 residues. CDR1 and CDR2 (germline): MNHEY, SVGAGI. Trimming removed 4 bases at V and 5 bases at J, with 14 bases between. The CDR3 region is CASSWDKLGYGYTF. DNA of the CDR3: TGTGCCAGCAGTTGGGACAAGCTCGGTTATGGCTACACCTTC.

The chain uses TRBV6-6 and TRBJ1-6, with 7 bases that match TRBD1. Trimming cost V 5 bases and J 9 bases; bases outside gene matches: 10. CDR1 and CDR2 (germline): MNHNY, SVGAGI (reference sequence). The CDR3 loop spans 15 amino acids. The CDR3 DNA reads TGTGCCAGCAGTAGAAACAGGGGTCTCGGTTCACCCCTCCACTTT. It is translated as CASSRNRGLGSPLHF.

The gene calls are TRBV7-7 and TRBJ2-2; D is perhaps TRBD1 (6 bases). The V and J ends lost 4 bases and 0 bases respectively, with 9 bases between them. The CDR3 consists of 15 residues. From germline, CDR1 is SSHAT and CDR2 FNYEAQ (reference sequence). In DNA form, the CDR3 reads TGTGCCAGCAGCTCGGACAGACCGAACACCGGGGAGCTGTTTTTT. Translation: CASSSDRPNTGELFF.

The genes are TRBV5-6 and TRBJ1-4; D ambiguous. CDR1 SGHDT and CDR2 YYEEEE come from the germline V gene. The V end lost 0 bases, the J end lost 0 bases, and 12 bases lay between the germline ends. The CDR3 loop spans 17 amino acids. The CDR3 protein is CASSLGQLSATNEKLFF. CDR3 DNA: TGTGCCAGCAGCTTGGGTCAGCTTTCTGCAACTAATGAAAAACTGTTTTTT.

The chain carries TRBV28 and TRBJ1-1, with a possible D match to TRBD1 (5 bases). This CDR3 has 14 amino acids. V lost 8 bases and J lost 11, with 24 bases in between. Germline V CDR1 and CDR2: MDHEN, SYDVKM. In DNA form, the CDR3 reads TGTGCCAGCGACTTTAGTGTGGGTGGGGGTGTTGCTTTCTTT. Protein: CASDFSVGGGVAFF. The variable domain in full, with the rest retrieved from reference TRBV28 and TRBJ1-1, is DVKVTQSSRYLVKRTGEKVFLECVQDMDHENMFWYRQDPGLGLRLIYFSYDVKMKEKGDIPEGYSVSREKKERFSLILESASTNQTSMYLCASDFSVGGGVAFFGQGTRLTVV.

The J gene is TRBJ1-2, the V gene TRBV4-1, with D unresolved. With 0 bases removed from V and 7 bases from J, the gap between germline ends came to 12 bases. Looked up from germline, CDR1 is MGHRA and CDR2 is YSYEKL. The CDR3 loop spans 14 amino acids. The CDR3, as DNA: TGCGCCAGCAGCCAAGATCGAGACGGCGGTGGCTACACCTTC. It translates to CASSQDRDGGGYTF.

Here the CDR3 DNA reads TGTGCCAGCAGTGTCGGGACAGGGATGGTTGAAAAACTGTTTTTT. Amino acid sequence: CASSVGTGMVEKLFF. V is TRBV2 and J is TRBJ1-4, with 9 bases lining up with TRBD1. The CDR3 has 15 amino acids. Unmatched junction bases numbered 7, after V lost 4 bases and J lost 7 bases. Germline V gene lookup returns CDR1 SNHLY and CDR2 FYNNEI.

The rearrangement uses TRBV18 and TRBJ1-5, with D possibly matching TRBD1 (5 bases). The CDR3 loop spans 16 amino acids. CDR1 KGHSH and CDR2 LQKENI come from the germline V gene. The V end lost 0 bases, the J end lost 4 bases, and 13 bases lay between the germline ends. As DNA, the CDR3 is TGTGCCAGCTCACCACCCGGGGCCTTACTAAATCAGCCCCAGCATTTT. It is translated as CASSPPGALLNQPQHF.

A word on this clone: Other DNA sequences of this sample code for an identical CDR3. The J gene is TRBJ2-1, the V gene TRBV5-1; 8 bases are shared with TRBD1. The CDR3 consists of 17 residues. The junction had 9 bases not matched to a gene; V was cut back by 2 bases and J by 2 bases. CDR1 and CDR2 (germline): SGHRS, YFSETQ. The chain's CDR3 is CASSFSYQGAAYNEQFF. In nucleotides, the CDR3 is TGCGCCAGCAGCTTCAGTTACCAGGGGGCAGCCTACAATGAGCAGTTCTTC.

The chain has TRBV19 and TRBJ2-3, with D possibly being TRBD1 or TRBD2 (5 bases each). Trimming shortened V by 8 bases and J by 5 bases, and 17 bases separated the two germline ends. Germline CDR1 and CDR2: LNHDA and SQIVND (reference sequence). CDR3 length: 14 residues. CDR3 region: CASSGQVQGDTQYF. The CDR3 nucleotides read TGTGCCAGTTCGGGGCAGGTCCAGGGAGATACGCAGTATTTT.